Below, 2 T cell receptor beta chains from the same sample are listed, as sequenced in a study of blood T cell repertoires in COVID-19. Sequenced by immunoSEQ multiplex PCR; TCRdb stores in-frame clones only, minus some. The sample consists of hundreds of thousands of clones, around four fifths of them appearing once. Source material: peripheral blood. Receptors were obtained from a woman aged 40 to 50 with active or convalescent COVID-19.

The chain uses TRBV9 and TRBJ1-2; 9 bases fit TRBD1. The V gene end was trimmed by 4 bases and the J gene end by 4 bases; junction bases not matched to a gene: 14. CDR1 and CDR2 (germline): SGDLS, YYNGEE. The CDR3 is 17 amino acids. In DNA, the CDR3 is TGTGCCAGCAGCCCCCGACCCAATTTACAGGGGGCCTATGGCTACACCTTC. Translated, it gives CASSPRPNLQGAYGYTF.

The chain recombines TRBV19 with TRBJ2-7; TRBD2 matches 7 bases. The germline V gene encodes CDR1 LNHDA and CDR2 SQIVND (reference sequence). This CDR3 spans 14 amino acids. J gave up 2 bases and V 4 bases, and 5 bases lay outside the gene matches. The CDR3 nucleotides read TGTGCCAGTAGTAGGGGGGGGTCAGCCTACGAGCAGTACTTC. It specifies CASSRGGSAYEQYF.